This T cell receptor (beta chain) was sequenced in a study of STAT5B mutations in CD4+ large granular lymphocyte leukemia. The survey-level immunoSEQ assay was used. Sequenced by immunoSEQ multiplex PCR; TCRdb stores in-frame clones only, minus some. The sample records 35,000 to 45,000 clones, around 85% being singletons. The CDR3 length is 15 residues. Looked up from germline, CDR1 is GTSNPN and CDR2 is SVGIG (reference sequence). The ends were cut back, 5 bases at V and 2 bases at J, with 17 bases in the middle. The receptor comes from a human donor in good health. V usage is TRBV30 and J usage is TRBJ2-3, with D perhaps TRBD1 (5 bases). Sequencing was done on a sample of CD4+ T cells from blood buffy coats. CDR3 protein: CAWGKGQETTDTQYF. The CDR3 coding sequence is TGTGCCTGGGGAAAGGGGCAGGAGACCACAGATACGCAGTATTTT.